Following are 11 T cell receptor beta chains from one sample sequenced in a study of cytomegalovirus exposure and HLA in healthy donors. 13 Jbeta primers and 60 Vbeta primers were used for the PCR. Profiling relied on immunoSEQ multiplex PCR, and the TCRdb table lists in-frame clones only, not all of them. The data contain approximately 100,000 clones, 10% of them singletons. Sequenced material: PBMCs. The receptor source for this set is a man aged 35 to 55 in good health and CMV-seropositive.

This chain links TRBV28 with TRBJ1-2; TRBD1 might be the D (5 bases). CDR3 length: 14 amino acids. V was clipped by 5 bases and J by 4 bases, with 14 bases between them. The germline V gene encodes CDR1 MDHEN and CDR2 SYDVKM. The CDR3 here is CASSPTDLIYGYTF. The CDR3 bases are TGTGCCAGCAGTCCGACAGATTTGATCTATGGCTACACCTTC.

The V call is TRBV13, the J call TRBJ2-7; TRBD2 aligns across 8 bases. The CDR3 covers 16 residues. V lost 8 bases and J lost 3; bases outside the gene matches: 15. In germline, CDR1 is PRHDT, CDR2 FYEKMQ (reference sequence). CDR3 sequence reads: CASSRMSGSRGYEQYF. CDR3 DNA: TGTGCCAGCTCCAGAATGAGCGGGAGTAGGGGCTACGAGCAGTACTTC.

The genes are TRBV18 and TRBJ1-2; D possibly corresponds to TRBD1 (5 bases). The CDR3 covers 14 residues. V was pared by 0 bases and J by 2 bases, with 7 bases between. Looked up from germline, CDR1 is KGHSH and CDR2 is LQKENI. As DNA, the CDR3 is TGTGCCAGCTCACCACCGGACACCAACTATGGCTACACCTTC. Amino acid sequence: CASSPPDTNYGYTF.

The V gene is TRBV7-9, the J gene TRBJ1-1; 8 bases align to TRBD1. The CDR3 has 15 residues. V lost 4 bases to trimming and J lost 5 bases; unmatched junction nucleotides: 9. CDR1 is SEHNR and CDR2 is FQNEAQ in the germline V gene (reference sequence). In nucleotides, the CDR3 is TGTGCCAGCAGCTCGACAGGGGAGCAAAATACTGAAGCTTTCTTT. The encoded protein is CASSSTGEQNTEAFF. The variable domain in full, completed from reference TRBV7-9 and TRBJ1-1, reads DTGVSQNPRHKITKRGQNVTFRCDPISEHNRLYWYRQTLGQGPEFLTYFQNEAQLEKSRLLSDRFSAERPKGSFSTLEIQRTEQGDSAMYLCASSSTGEQNTEAFFGQGTRLTVV.

This clone appeared a few times. The J gene is TRBJ2-1, the V gene TRBV4-1; 10 positions agree with TRBD1. The J segment lost 7 bases and the V segment lost 1 base, leaving 1 base of the junction unmatched. Germline V gene lookup returns CDR1 MGHRA and CDR2 YSYEKL. The CDR3 consists of 14 residues. The CDR3 reads CASSQGTGGNEQFF. The DNA of the CDR3 is TGCGCCAGCAGCCAAGGGACAGGGGGGAATGAGCAGTTCTTC.

This clone was found a few times. The genes are TRBV4-1 and TRBJ2-2; 7 nucleotides line up with TRBD2. V shed 0 bases, J shed 5 bases, and the junction held 9 bases outside the gene matches. This CDR3 has 17 residues. Germline V gene sequence: CDR1 MGHRA, CDR2 YSYEKL. This CDR3 reads CASSQERGGSYTGELFF. As DNA, the CDR3 is TGCGCCAGCAGCCAAGAGAGAGGCGGGAGCTATACCGGGGAGCTGTTTTTT.

The chain has TRBV10-3 and TRBJ2-7; D unclear. The CDR3 length is 11 residues. Germline V gene sequence: CDR1 ENHRY, CDR2 SYGVKD. The V gene lost 8 bases and the J gene lost 6 bases, with 11 bases spanning the gap. The CDR3: CAILIGAEQYF. The CDR3 DNA follows: TGTGCCATCTTGATCGGAGCCGAGCAGTACTTC.

This clone was recorded a few times. The chain recombines TRBV5-4 with TRBJ1-2, with D possibly being TRBD1 (5 bases). In germline, CDR1 is SGHNT, CDR2 YYREEE (reference sequence). Trimming stripped 4 bases from V and 2 bases from J, with 9 bases between. The CDR3 is 13 residues long. CDR3 coding DNA: TGTGCCAGCAGCGCATCAGGGAACTATGGCTACACCTTC. Its protein product is CASSASGNYGYTF.

The sample holds a few counts of this clone. V usage is TRBV7-3 and J usage is TRBJ1-1, with D perhaps TRBD1 (5 bases). CDR3 length: 14 residues. Looked up from germline, CDR1 is SGHTA and CDR2 is FQGTGA. The V end lost 3 bases, the J end lost 1 base, and 9 bases lay between the germline ends. The CDR3 is CASSLAGRNTEAFF. The CDR3 DNA reads as TGTGCCAGCAGCTTGGCGGGGCGGAACACTGAAGCTTTCTTT.

In DNA form, the CDR3 reads TGTGCCATCAGTGAGTCGAAGAGCGGTTCCCGCGAGCAGTACTTC. It codes for CAISESKSGSREQYF. The chain combines TRBV10-3 with TRBJ2-7; D perhaps matches TRBD2 (5 bases). Trimming cost V 0 bases and J 6 bases, with 15 bases left between them. From germline, CDR1 is ENHRY and CDR2 SYGVKD. This CDR3 has 15 amino acids.

CDR3 in DNA: TGTGCCAGCAGCTTACAGGGGGGCACTGAAGCTTTCTTT. Its protein product is CASSLQGGTEAFF. The V and J genes are TRBV5-4 and TRBJ1-1; TRBD1 matches 8 bases. Germline loops: CDR1 SGHNT, CDR2 YYREEE (reference sequence). V gave up 2 bases and J gave up 4 bases; unmatched junction bases: 1. This CDR3 comprises 13 residues.